Reported below is one T cell receptor beta chain. The antigen it recognizes is unknown. It has no much larger one-base neighbor in the sample; base qualities were not kept. CDR1 and CDR2, looked up from the germline V gene, are KGHSH and LQKENI. Counted from cysteine to phenylalanine, this CDR3 has 14 amino acids. The sequence is cut down to CDR3 DNA, 42 bases in frame from base 1. Trimming takes 1 base off V and 2 bases off J; junction bases not matched to a gene: 1. Taken with the paper, the label for time point translates to: newly diagnosed GD, antithyroid drugs for less than 3 months. For both TCR sequencing and RNA sequencing, RNA was extracted from PBMCs using TRIzol. The diagnosis of Graves' disease was made according to American Thyroid Association guidelines. Patients for the study were recruited at an endocrinology department in Xi'an, China. Each patient gave approximately 8.8 milliliters of peripheral blood, collected in an EDTA anticoagulant tube. PBMCs were isolated by Ficoll Paque Plus density gradient separation without further T cell sorting. An Agilent 2100 Bioanalyzer and agarose gel were used to assess RNA quality, and a NanoDrop 2000 was used to measure RNA concentration.

This sample was included in a study of regulatory T cells in long-lasting Graves disease (dated by TCRdb to about 2021). For the wider study: In the newly diagnosed Graves' disease group, patients had been taking antithyroid drugs for less than 3 months. The study was conducted in China and was registered as a clinical trial. A total of 35 or so samples were covered by TCR sequencing, comprising approximately 13 persistent and 20 or so newly diagnosed Graves' disease patients. This study used TCR sequencing and RNA sequencing of peripheral blood to compare persistent Graves' disease patients against newly diagnosed Graves' disease patients.

Receptor amplification or capture employed multiplex PCR. TCRdb lists the instrument as Illumina HiSeq 4000. TCR beta libraries were built with iRepertoire HTBI primers and Arm-PCR amplification of CDR3 regions. Gel purification was performed on PCR products prior to sequencing. From the authors' description of their analysis: Gene usage analysis of CDR3 amino acid clonotypes used the 55 to 65 TRBV and approximately 13 TRBJ segments found across samples. COPE and FqMerger were used to merge filtered high-quality paired reads into contigs. BLAST was used to align contigs to IMGT TRBV, TRBD and TRBJ reference genes, with CDR3 defined following IMGT. Highly expanded clones were defined as clonotypes with a frequency above 0.1%. Shannon entropy was used to measure repertoire diversity, and the Gini coefficient was used to measure V-J evenness. A clonotype found in more than one individual was treated as public. TCRdb reran the public reads through fastp at Q25 and MiXCR, keeping productive beta chains. Each entry is one CDR3 protein sequence, shown with its most common DNA and genes. TCRdb's processing, not the authors' own work, is the source of the V and J calls. Here the sample has fewer than 650,000 distinct CDR3 sequences; approximately 15% occur a single time. The top ten clonotypes cover 18% of the sample.

Overall results and qualifications from the work: The authors acknowledged the small sample size as a limitation that may reduce accuracy. A larger number of public clonotypes was shared among persistent patients (over 2,500) than among newly diagnosed patients (about 990). TRBV28, TRBJ1-2 and TRBJ2-5 were preferentially used in persistent disease, while TRBV20-1 and TRBJ2-1 were favored in newly diagnosed disease. Lower TCR Shannon entropy and fewer highly expanded clones were observed in persistent Graves' disease patients than in newly diagnosed patients, which suggested clonal expansion. The study examined only peripheral blood because the primary lesion, thyroid tissue, could not be accessed. Sequencing and analysis were restricted to the TCR beta chain.

The same data also went into a second study, on T cells in Graves' hyperthyroidism and ophthalmopathy. As described in the second report: Graves' hyperthyroidism was defined as stable when no progression to ophthalmopathy occurred over 18 months of follow-up. The hyperthyroidism patients were between 18 and 65 years old and newly diagnosed, with a disease duration of less than 2 months. The study excluded patients with uncontrolled infections, other autoimmune diseases, pregnancy or lactation. Diagnoses were based on clinical symptoms, serum thyroxine and TRAb, thyroid ultrasound and orbital computed tomography. The TCR CDR3 was subjected to a first round of RT-PCR using the HTBI primer set and the Qiagen OneStep RT-PCR kit. Most expanded thyroid clonotypes (frequency above 0.001) were also detected in blood, suggesting blood repertoires may reflect thyroid immune responses. A model built on a 13 V-J signature distinguished ophthalmopathy from stable hyperthyroidism, reaching about 89% sensitivity and approximately 81% specificity in cross-validation and 80%/75% in testing. During validation, the model predicted progression to ophthalmopathy a median of approximately 6.5 months ahead of onset, with more than 55% sensitivity and almost 75% specificity. A discovery cohort of around 100 patients, 43 with Graves' ophthalmopathy and approximately 57 with stable Graves' hyperthyroidism, was used to find distinguishing TCR V-J signatures. Prospective prediction of ophthalmopathy was tested in an independent validation cohort of fewer than 20 hyperthyroidism patients and some 17 patients who later progressed to ophthalmopathy. The 75 to 100 discovery patients were divided at random into training and test sets in a 7:3 ratio. In roughly six Graves' hyperthyroidism patients, the study also compared T-cell repertoires from thyroid tissue with T-cell repertoires from blood. After sampling, hyperthyroidism patients received methimazole starting at 30 mg daily, and ophthalmopathy patients received high-dose intravenous methylprednisolone. A second multiplex PCR round built the libraries, followed by size selection and purification. Libraries were sequenced paired-end with 100 bp reads on an Illumina HiSeq2000. SOAPnuke was used to process the raw data, removing reads that contained adapters or uncalled bases, had a mean Phred below 15, or lacked an exact match to the constant primer or identifier. COPE v1.2.5 was used to merge high-quality paired reads, and clonotypes were defined as unique nucleotide sequences. Clonotypes were aligned to IMGT TRBV, TRBD and TRBJ reference segments using MiTCR v1.1. The analysis included only V-J combinations with a frequency above 0.0001, which together covered around 99% of the repertoires. A TCS score was defined as the ratio between F50 (clonal expansion) and ExV (chaos), using BLOSUM62-based TCRdist between CDR3 peptides within each V-J. Welch's t-statistics and random forest reduced around 550 V-J features to about 12, which were used in a naive Bayes classifier (R e1071). No statistical method was used to fix the sample size in advance, and group allocation was not hidden from the investigators. The paper describes TCR Vbeta CDR3 sequencing of 135 peripheral blood samples, made up of about 40 ophthalmopathy patients, around 78 hyperthyroidism patients and some 17 progressor patients.

Recombination joined TRBV18 with TRBJ2-7; 8 bases in the junction line up with TRBD1. The sequenced sample was peripheral blood mononuclear cells (PBMCs), obtained at new diagnosis, from a patient treated with antithyroid drugs. This receptor was obtained from a woman aged 25 to 45 with Graves disease. Donor details come from another sample of the same person, matched by shared clones. The nucleotides are TGTGCCAGCTCACCACGGGGACAGGCCTACGAGCAGTACTTC. Protein translation: CASSPRGQAYEQYF.